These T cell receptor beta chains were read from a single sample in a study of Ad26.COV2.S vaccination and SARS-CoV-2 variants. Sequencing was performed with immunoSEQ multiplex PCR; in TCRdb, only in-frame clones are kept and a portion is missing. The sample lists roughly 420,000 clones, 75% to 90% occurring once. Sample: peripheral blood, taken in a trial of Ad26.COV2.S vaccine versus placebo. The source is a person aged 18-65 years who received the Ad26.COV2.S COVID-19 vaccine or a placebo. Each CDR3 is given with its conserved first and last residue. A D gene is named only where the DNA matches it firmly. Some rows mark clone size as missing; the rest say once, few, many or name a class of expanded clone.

CASSFSDTQYF | TGTGCCAGCAGCTTTTCAGATACGCAGTATTTT | - | TRBV11-3 | - | TRBJ2-3
CASSPGGTVDEQYF | TGTGCCAGCAGCCCAGGGGGGACGGTCGACGAGCAGTACTTC | - | TRBV7-9 | - | TRBJ2-7
CASSRALAVLTDTQYF | TGTGCCAGTAGCCGAGCCCTAGCGGTCCTCACAGATACGCAGTATTTT | - | TRBV19 | TRBD2 | TRBJ2-3
CASSLRLGGDTQYF | TGCGCCAGCAGCTTGAGACTAGGTGGAGATACGCAGTATTTT | - | TRBV5-1 | - | TRBJ2-3
CASSQRISYEQYF | TGTGCCAGCAGTCAGAGAATCTCCTACGAGCAGTACTTC | few | TRBV5-8 | - | TRBJ2-7
CATSDLSGLYNEQFF | TGTGCCACCAGTGATTTATCGGGACTCTACAATGAGCAGTTCTTC | few | TRBV24-1 | - | TRBJ2-1
CASSLGGLQFF | TGTGCCAGCAGCTTAGGGGGACTACAGTTCTTC | - | TRBV11-3 | TRBD2 | TRBJ2-1
CASSLVWGAGTNPQETQYF | TGTGCCAGCAGCTTAGTCTGGGGAGCGGGGACGAACCCCCAAGAGACCCAGTACTTC | - | TRBV7-9 | TRBD2 | TRBJ2-5
CASSPQGRADTQYF | TGTGCCAGCTCACCACAGGGTAGGGCAGATACGCAGTATTTT | - | TRBV18 | - | TRBJ2-3
CASSHRDRNMAPSYF | TGCGCCAGCAGCCACCGGGACAGAAATATGGCTCCTTCATACTTC | - | TRBV4-1 | TRBD1 | TRBJ1-2
CASSKGLAGAVIQETQYF | TGTGCCAGTAGTAAAGGACTAGCGGGGGCAGTCATCCAAGAGACCCAGTACTTC | - | TRBV19 | TRBD2 | TRBJ2-5
CASSEGGGNQPQHF | TGTGCCAGCAGTGAGGGGGGTGGCAATCAGCCCCAGCATTTT | - | TRBV6-4 | - | TRBJ1-5
CASSIGRMDDGYTF | TGTGCCAGTAGTATAGGAAGGATGGACGATGGCTACACCTTC | - | TRBV19 | - | TRBJ1-2
CASSQDKHQPQHF | TGTGCCAGCAGCCAAGATAAGCATCAGCCCCAGCATTTT | - | TRBV4-2 | - | TRBJ1-5
CASSQASQDTQYF | TGTGCCAGCAGCCAGGCCTCCCAAGATACGCAGTATTTT | - | TRBV14 | - | TRBJ2-3
CASTPTGTHQFF | TGTGCCAGCACTCCTACGGGGACCCACCAGTTCTTC | - | TRBV28 | - | TRBJ2-1
CASSLVAGREDYTF | TGCGCCAGCAGCTTGGTGGCGGGCCGGGAGGACTACACCTTC | - | TRBV5-1 | - | TRBJ1-2
CASSRQGSQPQHF | TGTGCCAGCAGCAGACAGGGGAGTCAGCCCCAGCATTTT | few | TRBV12-3/TRBV12-4 | TRBD1 | TRBJ1-5
CASSRSGYEQFF | TGTGCCAGCAGTCGGTCAGGGTATGAGCAGTTCTTC | - | TRBV2 | - | TRBJ2-1
CASSVNGKNIQYF | TGTGCCAGCAGCGTAAACGGCAAAAACATTCAGTACTTC | - | TRBV9 | - | TRBJ2-4
CASSNRLGNEKLFF | TGTGCCAGCAGTAACAGGCTGGGTAATGAAAAACTGTTTTTT | - | TRBV6-2/TRBV6-3 | - | TRBJ1-4
CAIRDNTGHGGYTF | TGTGCCATCAGGGATAATACAGGGCATGGTGGCTACACCTTC | - | TRBV10-3 | - | TRBJ1-2
CASSLAQAGGPSDTQYF | TGTGCCAGCAGCTTAGCGCAAGCGGGAGGGCCTTCAGATACGCAGTATTTT | once | TRBV7-9 | TRBD2 | TRBJ2-3
CASSVGYHGYTF | TGTGCCAGCAGCGTAGGGTACCATGGCTACACCTTC | - | TRBV7-2 | - | TRBJ1-2
CASNRQGYGQPQHF | TGTGCCAGCAACAGACAGGGGTACGGCCAGCCCCAGCATTTT | - | TRBV5-6 | TRBD1 | TRBJ1-5
CASSLRGINQPQHF | TGTGCCAGCAGTCTGAGGGGGATCAATCAGCCCCAGCATTTT | few | TRBV27 | - | TRBJ1-5
CSARQGMAFF | TGCAGTGCTAGACAGGGGATGGCTTTCTTT | - | TRBV20-1 | - | TRBJ1-1
CASSQGPGGQVSRREKLFF | TGTGCCAGCAGCCAAGGACCCGGGGGCCAGGTTTCGAGAAGGGAAAAACTGTTTTTT | - | TRBV14 | - | TRBJ1-4
CASSLIAGPYEQYF | TGTGCCAGTAGTCTAATAGCGGGCCCCTACGAGCAGTACTTC | - | TRBV19 | TRBD2 | TRBJ2-7
CASKLAGGEQFF | TGTGCCAGCAAGCTGGCCGGGGGTGAGCAGTTCTTC | - | TRBV11-2 | - | TRBJ2-1
CASSLGTNQPQHF | TGTGCCAGCAGCTTGGGTACCAATCAGCCCCAGCATTTT | - | TRBV5-6 | - | TRBJ1-5
CASSGGTLDTQYF | TGCGCCAGCAGCGGGGGGACACTAGATACGCAGTATTTT | - | TRBV5-1 | - | TRBJ2-3
CASSYSIEGNEQYF | TGTGCCAGCAGTTACTCGATAGAGGGCAACGAGCAGTACTTC | - | TRBV6-6 | - | TRBJ2-7
CASSLFYSGLGNTIYF | TGTGCCAGCAGTTTATTCTACTCGGGGCTAGGGAACACCATATATTTT | once | TRBV28 | - | TRBJ1-3
CASRGLSGNTIYF | TGTGCCAGCAGAGGGCTTTCTGGAAACACCATATATTTT | - | TRBV11-2 | - | TRBJ1-3